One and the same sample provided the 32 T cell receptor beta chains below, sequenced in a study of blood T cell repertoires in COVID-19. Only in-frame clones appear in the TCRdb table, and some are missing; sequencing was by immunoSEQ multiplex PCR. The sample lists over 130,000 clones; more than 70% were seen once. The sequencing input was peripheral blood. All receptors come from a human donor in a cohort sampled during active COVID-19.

The CDR3 spells CAIRGDRGRSGELFF. The DNA of the CDR3 is TGTGCCATCAGGGGGGACAGGGGGCGTTCCGGGGAGCTGTTTTTT. V is TRBV10-3 and J is TRBJ2-2; the match to TRBD1 covers 12 bases. CDR1 and CDR2 (germline): ENHRY, SYGVKD. Unmatched junction bases numbered 5, after V lost 6 bases and J lost 6 bases. The CDR3 is made up of 15 amino acids.

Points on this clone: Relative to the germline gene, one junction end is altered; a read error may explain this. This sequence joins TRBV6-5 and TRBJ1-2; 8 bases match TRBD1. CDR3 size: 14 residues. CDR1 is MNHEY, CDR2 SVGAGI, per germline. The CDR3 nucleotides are TGTGCTAGCACCCTTTCACAGGGGGAAGATGGCTACACCTTC. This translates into CASTLSQGEDGYTF.

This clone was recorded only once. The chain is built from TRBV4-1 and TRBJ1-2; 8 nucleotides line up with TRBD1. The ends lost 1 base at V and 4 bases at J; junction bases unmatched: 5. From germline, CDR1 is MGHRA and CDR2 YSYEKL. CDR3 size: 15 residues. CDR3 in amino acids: CASSQGQGAGYGYTF. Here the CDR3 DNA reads TGCGCCAGCAGCCAAGGGCAGGGGGCCGGCTATGGCTACACCTTC.

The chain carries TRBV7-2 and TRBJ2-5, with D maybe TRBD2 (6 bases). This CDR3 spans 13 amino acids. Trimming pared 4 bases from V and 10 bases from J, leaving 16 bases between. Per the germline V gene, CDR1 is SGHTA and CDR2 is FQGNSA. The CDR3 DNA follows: TGTGCCAGCAGCTCAGAGCGCAGGCGGGACCAGTACTTC. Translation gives CASSSERRRDQYF. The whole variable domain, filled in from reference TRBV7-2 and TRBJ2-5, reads GAGVSQSPSNKVTEKGKDVELRCDPISGHTALYWYRQSLGQGLEFLIYFQGNSAPDKSGLPSDRFSAERTGGSVSTLTIQRTQQEDSAVYLCASSSERRRDQYFGPGTRLLVL.

DNA of the CDR3: TGTGCCAGCAGCTTACAGGGGTCAACTAATGAAAAACTGTTTTTT. Amino acid sequence: CASSLQGSTNEKLFF. The chain couples TRBV5-5 to TRBJ1-4; TRBD1 agrees at 7 bases. Germline loops: CDR1 SGHKS, CDR2 YYEKEE (reference sequence). This CDR3 comprises 15 residues. Trimming took 2 bases from V and 0 from J; bases not matched to a gene: 1. Full variable domain (remainder filled in from reference TRBV5-5 and TRBJ1-4): DAGVTQSPTHLIKTRGQQVTLRCSPISGHKSVSWYQQVLGQGPQFIFQYYEKEERGRGNFPDRFSARQFPNYSSELNVNALLLGDSALYLCASSLQGSTNEKLFFGSGTQLSVL.

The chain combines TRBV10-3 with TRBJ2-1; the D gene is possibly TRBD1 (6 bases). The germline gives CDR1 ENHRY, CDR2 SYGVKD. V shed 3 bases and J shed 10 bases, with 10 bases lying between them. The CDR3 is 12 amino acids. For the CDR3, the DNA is TGTGCCATCAGTGAAACAGGGTGGGAGCAGTTCTTC. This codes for CAISETGWEQFF.

The CDR3 loop reads CASSQFGQAFF. CDR3 nucleotides: TGTGCCAGCAGCCAATTTGGTCAGGCTTTCTTT. This sequence joins TRBV3-1 (or the pseudogene TRBV3-2) and TRBJ1-1; unclear D gene. CDR1 and CDR2 (germline): LGHDT, YNNKEL (reference sequence). The CDR3 spans 11 residues. Trimming removed 2 bases at V and 11 bases at J, with 9 bases between.

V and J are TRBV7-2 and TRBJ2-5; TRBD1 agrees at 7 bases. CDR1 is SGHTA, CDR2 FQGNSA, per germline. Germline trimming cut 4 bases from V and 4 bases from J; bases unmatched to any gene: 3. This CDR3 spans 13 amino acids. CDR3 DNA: TGTGCCAGCAGCTCATACAGGGGAGAGACCCAGTACTTC. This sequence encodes CASSSYRGETQYF.

The chain's CDR3 is CASSLDRNNYGYTF. The DNA for the CDR3 is TGCGCCAGCAGCTTGGACAGAAATAACTATGGCTACACCTTC. V gene TRBV5-1 combines with J gene TRBJ1-2; D uncertain. V was pared by 0 bases and J by 1 base, with 7 bases between. Germline loops: CDR1 SGHRS, CDR2 YFSETQ. The CDR3 totals 14 residues.

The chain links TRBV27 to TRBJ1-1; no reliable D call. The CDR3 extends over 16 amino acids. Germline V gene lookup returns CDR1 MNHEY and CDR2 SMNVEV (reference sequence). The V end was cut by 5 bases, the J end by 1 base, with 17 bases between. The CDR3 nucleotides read TGTGCCAGCAGTCCTCACCCTGGGAGCCGGAACACTGAAGCTTTCTTT. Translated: CASSPHPGSRNTEAFF.

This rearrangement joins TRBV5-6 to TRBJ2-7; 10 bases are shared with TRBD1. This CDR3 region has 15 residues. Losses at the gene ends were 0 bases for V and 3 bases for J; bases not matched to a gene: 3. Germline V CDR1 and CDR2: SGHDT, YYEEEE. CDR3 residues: CASSLAGTGVYEQYF. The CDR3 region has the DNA TGTGCCAGCAGCTTGGCGGGGACAGGGGTCTACGAGCAGTACTTC.

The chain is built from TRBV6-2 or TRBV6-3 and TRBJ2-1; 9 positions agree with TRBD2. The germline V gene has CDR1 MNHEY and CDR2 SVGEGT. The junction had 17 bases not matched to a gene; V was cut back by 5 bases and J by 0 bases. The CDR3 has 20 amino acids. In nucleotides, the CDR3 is TGTGCCAGCAGTATGGCTGGGACTAGCAGTAGGGGGAGCTCCTACAATGAGCAGTTCTTC. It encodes CASSMAGTSSRGSSYNEQFF.

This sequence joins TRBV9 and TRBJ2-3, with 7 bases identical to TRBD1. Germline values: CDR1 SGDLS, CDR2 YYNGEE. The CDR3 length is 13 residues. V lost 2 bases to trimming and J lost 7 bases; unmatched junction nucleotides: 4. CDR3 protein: CASSVGQAYTQYF. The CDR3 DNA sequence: TGTGCCAGCAGCGTCGGACAGGCGTATACGCAGTATTTT.

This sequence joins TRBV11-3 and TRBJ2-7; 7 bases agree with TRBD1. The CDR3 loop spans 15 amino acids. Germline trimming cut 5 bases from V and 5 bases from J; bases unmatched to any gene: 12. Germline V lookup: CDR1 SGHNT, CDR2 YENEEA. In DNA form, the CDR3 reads TGTGCCAGCAGCCCACGAGGGGGCCTAGGCGACGAGCAGTACTTC. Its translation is CASSPRGGLGDEQYF.

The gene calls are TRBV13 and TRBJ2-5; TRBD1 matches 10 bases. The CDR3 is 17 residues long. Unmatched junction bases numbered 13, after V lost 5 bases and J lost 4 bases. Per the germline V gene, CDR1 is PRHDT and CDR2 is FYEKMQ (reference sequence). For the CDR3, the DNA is TGTGCCAGCAGCCCGGGACAGGGGACAGTCGGTGGAGAGACCCAGTACTTC. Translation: CASSPGQGTVGGETQYF.

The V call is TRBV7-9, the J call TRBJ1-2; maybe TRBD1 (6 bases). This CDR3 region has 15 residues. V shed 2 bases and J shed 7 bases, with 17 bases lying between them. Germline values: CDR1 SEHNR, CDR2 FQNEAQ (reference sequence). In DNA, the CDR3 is TGTGCCAGCAGCTTAATGGGGACATCCAAACTTGGCTACACCTTC. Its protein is CASSLMGTSKLGYTF.

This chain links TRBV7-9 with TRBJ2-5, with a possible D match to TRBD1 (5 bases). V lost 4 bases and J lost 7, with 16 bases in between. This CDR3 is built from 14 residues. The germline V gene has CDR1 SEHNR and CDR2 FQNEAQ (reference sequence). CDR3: CASSSDPGRGTQYF. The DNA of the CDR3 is TGTGCCAGCAGCTCGGATCCGGGTAGGGGGACCCAGTACTTC.

The CDR3 spells CASSERQGWTGELFF. CDR3 DNA sequence: TGTGCCAGCAGCGAAAGACAGGGGTGGACCGGGGAGCTGTTTTTT. The J gene is TRBJ2-2, the V gene TRBV5-8, with 8 positions matching TRBD1. The germline CDR1 and CDR2 sequences are SGHTS and YDEGEE. The CDR3 runs 15 residues. V lost 4 bases and J lost 5; bases outside the gene matches: 7. The whole variable domain, filled in from reference TRBV5-8 and TRBJ2-2, reads EAGVTQSPTHLIKTRGQQATLRCSPISGHTSVYWYQQALGLGLQFLLWYDEGEERNRGNFPPRFSGRQFPNYSSELNVNALELEDSALYLCASSERQGWTGELFFGEGSRLTVL.

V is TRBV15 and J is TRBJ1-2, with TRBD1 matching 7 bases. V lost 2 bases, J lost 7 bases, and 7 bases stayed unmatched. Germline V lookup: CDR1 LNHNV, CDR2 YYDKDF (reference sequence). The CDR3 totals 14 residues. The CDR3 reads CATSRKQGRGGYTF. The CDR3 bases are TGTGCCACCAGCAGAAAACAGGGGAGAGGTGGCTACACCTTC.

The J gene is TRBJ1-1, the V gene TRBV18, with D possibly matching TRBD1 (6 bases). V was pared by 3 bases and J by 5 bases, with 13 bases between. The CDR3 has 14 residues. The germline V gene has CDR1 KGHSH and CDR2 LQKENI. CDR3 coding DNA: TGTGCCAGCTCACCCCAGGGTAGGGGGACTGAAGCTTTCTTT. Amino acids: CASSPQGRGTEAFF.

CDR3 loop: CSVEGKREETQYF. DNA of the CDR3: TGCAGCGTTGAAGGGAAGCGCGAAGAGACCCAGTACTTC. V is TRBV29-1 and J is TRBJ2-5; no clear D gene. V gave up 1 base and J gave up 3 bases, with 9 bases separating them. The CDR3 is made up of 13 amino acids. CDR1 and CDR2 (germline): SQVTM, ANQGSEA.

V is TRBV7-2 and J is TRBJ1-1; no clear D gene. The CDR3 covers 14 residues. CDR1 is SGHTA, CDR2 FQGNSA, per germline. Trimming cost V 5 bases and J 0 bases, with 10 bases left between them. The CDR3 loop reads CASSTRDLNTEAFF. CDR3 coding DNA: TGTGCCAGCAGCACCCGAGACTTGAACACTGAAGCTTTCTTT.

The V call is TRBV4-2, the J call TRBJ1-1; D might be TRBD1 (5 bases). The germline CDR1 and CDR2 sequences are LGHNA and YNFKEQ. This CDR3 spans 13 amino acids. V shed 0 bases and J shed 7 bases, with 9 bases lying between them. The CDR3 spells CASSQDWGGEAFF. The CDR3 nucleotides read TGTGCCAGCAGCCAAGATTGGGGGGGTGAAGCTTTCTTT.

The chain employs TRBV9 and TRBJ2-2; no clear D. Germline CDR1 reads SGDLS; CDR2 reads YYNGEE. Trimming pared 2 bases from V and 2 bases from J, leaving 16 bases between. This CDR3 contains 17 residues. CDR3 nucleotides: TGTGCCAGCAGCGTCTCTGTGACTCTCGTTAACACCGGGGAGCTGTTTTTT. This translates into CASSVSVTLVNTGELFF.

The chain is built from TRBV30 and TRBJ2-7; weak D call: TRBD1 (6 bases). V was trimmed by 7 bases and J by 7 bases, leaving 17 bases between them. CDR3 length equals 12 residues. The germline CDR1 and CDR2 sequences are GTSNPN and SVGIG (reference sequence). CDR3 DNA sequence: TGTGCCTATCAGGACAGTTCGGGGGAGCAGTACTTC. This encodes CAYQDSSGEQYF. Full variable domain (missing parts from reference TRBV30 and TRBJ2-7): SQTIHQWPATLVQPVGSPLSLECTVEGTSNPNLYWYRQAAGRGLQLLFYSVGIGQISSEVPQNLSASRPQDRQFILSSKKLLLSDSGFYLCAYQDSSGEQYFGPGTRLTVT.

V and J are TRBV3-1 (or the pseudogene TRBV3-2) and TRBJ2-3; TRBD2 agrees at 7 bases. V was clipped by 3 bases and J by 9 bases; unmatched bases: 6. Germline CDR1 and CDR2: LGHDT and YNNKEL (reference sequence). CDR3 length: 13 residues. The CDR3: CASSQGRRGTQYF. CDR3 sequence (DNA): TGTGCCAGCAGCCAGGGGAGGCGGGGGACGCAGTATTTT.

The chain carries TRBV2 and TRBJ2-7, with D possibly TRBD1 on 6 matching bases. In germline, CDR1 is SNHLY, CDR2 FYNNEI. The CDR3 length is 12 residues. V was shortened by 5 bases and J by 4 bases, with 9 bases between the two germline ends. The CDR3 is CASSSGQYEQYF. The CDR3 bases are TGTGCCAGCAGTTCCGGACAGTACGAGCAGTACTTC.

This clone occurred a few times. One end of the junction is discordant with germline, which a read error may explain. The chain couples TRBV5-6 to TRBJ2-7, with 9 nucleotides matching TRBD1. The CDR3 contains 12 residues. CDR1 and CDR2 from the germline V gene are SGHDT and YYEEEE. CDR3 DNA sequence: TGTGCCAGCAGCCTGGGACAGGGCTCCGAGGACTTC. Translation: CASSLGQGSEDF.

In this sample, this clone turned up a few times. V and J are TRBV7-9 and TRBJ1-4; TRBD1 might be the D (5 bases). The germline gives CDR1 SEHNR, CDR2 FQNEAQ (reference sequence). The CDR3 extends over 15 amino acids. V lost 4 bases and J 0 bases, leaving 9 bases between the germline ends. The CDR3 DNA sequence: TGTGCCAGCAGCTGGGGACTTACAACTAATGAAAAACTGTTTTTT. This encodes CASSWGLTTNEKLFF.

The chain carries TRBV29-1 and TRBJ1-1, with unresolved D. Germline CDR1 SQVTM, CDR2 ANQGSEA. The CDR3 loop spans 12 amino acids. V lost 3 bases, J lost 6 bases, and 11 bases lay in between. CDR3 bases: TGCAGCGTTGATACGGGAGAAGCTGAAGCTTTCTTT. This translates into CSVDTGEAEAFF.

The CDR3, as DNA: TGTGCCAGCAGCTTCGGAGGGCCCGGGGACACTGAAGCTTTCTTT. Encoded protein: CASSFGGPGDTEAFF. The genes are TRBV7-3 and TRBJ1-1; unclear D gene. Germline V lookup: CDR1 SGHTA, CDR2 FQGTGA. The CDR3 extends over 15 amino acids. Trimming removed 3 bases at V and 3 bases at J, with 14 bases between. Full variable domain (outside the CDR3, taken from reference TRBV7-3 and TRBJ1-1): GAGVSQTPSNKVTEKGKYVELRCDPISGHTALYWYRQSLGQGPEFLIYFQGTGAADDSGLPNDRFFAVRPEGSVSTLKIQRTERGDSAVYLCASSFGGPGDTEAFFGQGTRLTVV.

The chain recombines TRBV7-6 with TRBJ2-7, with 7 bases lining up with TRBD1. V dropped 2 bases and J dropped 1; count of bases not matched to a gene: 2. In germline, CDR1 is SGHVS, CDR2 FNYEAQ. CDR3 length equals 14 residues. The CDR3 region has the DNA TGTGCCAGCAGCTTACCGGGACAGTCCTACGAGCAGTACTTC. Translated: CASSLPGQSYEQYF.